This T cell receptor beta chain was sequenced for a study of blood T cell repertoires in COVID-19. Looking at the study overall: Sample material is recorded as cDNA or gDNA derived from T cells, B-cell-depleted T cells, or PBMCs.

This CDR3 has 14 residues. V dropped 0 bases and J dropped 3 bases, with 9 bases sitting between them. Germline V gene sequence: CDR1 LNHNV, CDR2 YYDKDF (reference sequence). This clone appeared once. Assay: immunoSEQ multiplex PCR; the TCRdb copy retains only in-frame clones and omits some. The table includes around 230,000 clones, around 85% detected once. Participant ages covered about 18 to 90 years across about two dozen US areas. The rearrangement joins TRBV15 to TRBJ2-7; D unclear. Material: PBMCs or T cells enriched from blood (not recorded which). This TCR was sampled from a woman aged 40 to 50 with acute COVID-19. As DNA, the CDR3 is TGTGCCACCAGCAGAGATTTGGCTAGCTACGAGCAGTACTTC. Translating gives CATSRDLASYEQYF.